This note documents a single TCR beta chain sequence. The CDR3 spans 13 residues. V was trimmed by 3 bases and J by 5 bases, leaving 10 bases between them. The germline V gene encodes CDR1 WNHNN and CDR2 SYGVQD (reference sequence). The sample comes from a study of blood T cell repertoires in COVID-19. Study overall: There were acute and convalescent COVID-19 samples, and they came from the United States, Italy and Spain.

Authors' methods: Reference gene primer amplification yielded estimated nucleated cell counts. TCRdb keeps only in-frame clones here, not all; method: immunoSEQ multiplex PCR. V, J and clone size are taken as reported in that table, and D and trimming were inferred from the DNA itself. The sample consists of 200,000 to 300,000 clones, over 80% of them appearing once. Sequenced input: peripheral blood. The chain couples TRBV10-1 to TRBJ1-1; no clear D. The sequence derives from a human donor in a cohort sampled during active COVID-19. The CDR3 DNA sequence: TGCGCCAGCAGTGAAGCCCGGGGAACTGAAGCTTTCTTT. Translation: CASSEARGTEAFF.